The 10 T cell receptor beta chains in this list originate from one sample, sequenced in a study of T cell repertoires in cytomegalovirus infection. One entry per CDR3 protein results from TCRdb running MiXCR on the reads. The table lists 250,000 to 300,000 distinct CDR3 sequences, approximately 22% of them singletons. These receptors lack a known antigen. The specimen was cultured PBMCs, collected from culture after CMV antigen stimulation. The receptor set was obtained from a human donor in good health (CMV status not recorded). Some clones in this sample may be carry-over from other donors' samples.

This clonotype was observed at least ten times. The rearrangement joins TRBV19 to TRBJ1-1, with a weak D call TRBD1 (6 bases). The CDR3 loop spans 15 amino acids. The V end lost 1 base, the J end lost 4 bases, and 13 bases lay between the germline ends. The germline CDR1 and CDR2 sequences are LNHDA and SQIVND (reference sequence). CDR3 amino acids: CASSIVQGPGTEAFF. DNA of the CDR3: TGTGCCAGTAGTATAGTCCAGGGGCCCGGCACTGAAGCTTTCTTT.

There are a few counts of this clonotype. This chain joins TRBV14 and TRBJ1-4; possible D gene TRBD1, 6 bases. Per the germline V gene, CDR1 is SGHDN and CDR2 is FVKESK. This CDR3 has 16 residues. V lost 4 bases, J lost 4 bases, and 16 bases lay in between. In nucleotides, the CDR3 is TGTGCCAGCAGCCGTTTTCGACAGGCCGTTAATGAAAAACTGTTTTTT. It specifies CASSRFRQAVNEKLFF.

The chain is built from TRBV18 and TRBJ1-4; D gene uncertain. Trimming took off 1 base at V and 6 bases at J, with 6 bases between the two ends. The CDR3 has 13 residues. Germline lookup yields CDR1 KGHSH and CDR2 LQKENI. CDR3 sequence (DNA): TGTGCCAGCTCACCACTCCGGGATGAAAAACTGTTTTTT. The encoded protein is CASSPLRDEKLFF.

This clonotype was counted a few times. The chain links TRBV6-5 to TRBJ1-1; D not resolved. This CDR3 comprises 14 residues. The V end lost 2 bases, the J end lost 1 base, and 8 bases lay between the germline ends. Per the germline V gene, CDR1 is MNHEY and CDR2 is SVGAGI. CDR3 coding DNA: TGTGCCAGCAGTTACCCCGGGGAGAACACTGAAGCTTTCTTT. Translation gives CASSYPGENTEAFF.

For the CDR3, the DNA is TGTGCCAGCAGTTACGGAACAGGTGAAGCTTTCTTT. As protein: CASSYGTGEAFF. The chain couples TRBV6-2 or TRBV6-3 to TRBJ1-1; TRBD1 might be the D (5 bases). The germline V gene has CDR1 MNHEY and CDR2 SVGEGT. This CDR3 is built from 12 residues. Trimming shortened V by 2 bases and J by 7 bases, and 8 bases separated the two germline ends.

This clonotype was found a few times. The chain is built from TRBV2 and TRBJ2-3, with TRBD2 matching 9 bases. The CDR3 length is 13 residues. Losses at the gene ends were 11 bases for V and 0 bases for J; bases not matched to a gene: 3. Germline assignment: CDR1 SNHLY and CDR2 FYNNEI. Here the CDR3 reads CAGGRASTDTQYF. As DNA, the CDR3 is TGTGCCGGCGGGAGGGCAAGCACAGATACGCAGTATTTT. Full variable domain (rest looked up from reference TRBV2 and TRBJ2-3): EPEVTQTPSHQVTQMGQEVILRCVPISNHLYFYWYRQILGQKVEFLVSFYNNEISEKSEIFDDQFSVERPDGSNFTLKIRSTKLEDSAMYFCAGGRASTDTQYFGPGTRLTVL.

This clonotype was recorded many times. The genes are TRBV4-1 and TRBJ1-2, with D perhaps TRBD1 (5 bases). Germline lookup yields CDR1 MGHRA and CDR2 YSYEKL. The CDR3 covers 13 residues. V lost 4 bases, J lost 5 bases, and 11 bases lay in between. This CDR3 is CASSPRAPYGYTF. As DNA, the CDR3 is TGCGCCAGCAGCCCCAGGGCGCCGTATGGCTACACCTTC.

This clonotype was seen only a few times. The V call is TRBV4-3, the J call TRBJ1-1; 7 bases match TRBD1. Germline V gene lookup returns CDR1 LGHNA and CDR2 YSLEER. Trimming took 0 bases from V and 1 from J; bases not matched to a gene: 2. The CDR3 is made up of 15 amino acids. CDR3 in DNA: TGCGCCAGCAGCCAAGACAACAGGGGGAACACTGAAGCTTTCTTT. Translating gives CASSQDNRGNTEAFF.

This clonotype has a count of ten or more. The CDR3 here is CASSLGLSETQYF. As DNA, the CDR3 is TGTGCCAGCAGCTTGGGACTATCTGAGACCCAGTACTTC. The J gene is TRBJ2-5, the V gene TRBV7-3, with TRBD2 matching over 7 bases. The CDR3 consists of 13 residues. The V and J ends lost 3 bases and 5 bases, in that order; junction bases with no gene match: 3. Germline CDR1 is SGHTA and CDR2 is FQGTGA.

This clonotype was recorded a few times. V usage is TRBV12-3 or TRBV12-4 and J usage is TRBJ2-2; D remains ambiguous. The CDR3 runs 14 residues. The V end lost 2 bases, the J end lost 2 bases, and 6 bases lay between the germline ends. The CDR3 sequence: CASSLSDNTGELFF. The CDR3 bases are TGTGCCAGCAGTTTATCTGATAACACCGGGGAGCTGTTTTTT.